Sequencing of this T cell receptor beta chain was carried out in a study of blood T cell repertoires in COVID-19. Under the authors' procedure: Cell counts per sample came from amplifying reference gene primers. Sequenced by immunoSEQ multiplex PCR; TCRdb stores in-frame clones only, minus some. For V, J and clone size, that table is used; D and trimming come from the DNA. The sample carries 35,000 to 50,000 clones, 70% to 85% recorded once. Per germline, CDR1 SNHLY and CDR2 FYNNEI. The CDR3 covers 14 residues. The ends were cut back, 6 bases at V and 6 bases at J, with 15 bases in the middle. The sample comprised peripheral blood. This receptor was taken from a human donor in a cohort sampled during active COVID-19. This rearrangement joins TRBV2 to TRBJ1-5, with no clear D. The CDR3 protein is CASRIDTAGQPQHF. The CDR3 DNA reads TGTGCCAGCAGAATCGACACGGCGGGTCAGCCCCAGCATTTT.